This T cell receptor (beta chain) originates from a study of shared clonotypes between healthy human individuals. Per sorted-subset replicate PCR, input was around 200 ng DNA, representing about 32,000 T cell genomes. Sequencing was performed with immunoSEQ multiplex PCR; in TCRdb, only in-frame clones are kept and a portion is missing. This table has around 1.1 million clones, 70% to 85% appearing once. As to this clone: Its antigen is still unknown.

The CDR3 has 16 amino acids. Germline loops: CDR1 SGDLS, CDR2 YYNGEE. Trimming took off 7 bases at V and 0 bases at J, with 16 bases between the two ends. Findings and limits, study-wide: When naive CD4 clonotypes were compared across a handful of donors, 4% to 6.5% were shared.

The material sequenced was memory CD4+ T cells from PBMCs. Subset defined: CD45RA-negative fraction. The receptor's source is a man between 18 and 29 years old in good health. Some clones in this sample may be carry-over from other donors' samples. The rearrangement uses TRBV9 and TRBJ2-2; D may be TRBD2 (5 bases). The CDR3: CASHALASPNTGELFF. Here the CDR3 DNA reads TGTGCCAGCCACGCTTTGGCTAGCCCGAACACCGGGGAGCTGTTTTTT.